A single sample is the source of the 12 T cell receptor beta chains below, sequenced in a study of T cell responses to AZD1222 COVID-19 vaccine. Profiling relied on immunoSEQ multiplex PCR, and the TCRdb table lists in-frame clones only, not all of them. The sample lists under 130,000 clones, around 91% occurring once. Here the sequenced sample was peripheral blood, taken on day 0 of AZD1222 vaccination. The source of these receptors is an adult in good health.

This clone was recorded a few times. The rearrangement joins TRBV10-3 to TRBJ2-2; D is ambiguous. The germline gives CDR1 ENHRY, CDR2 SYGVKD. Trimming stripped 11 bases from V and 7 bases from J, with 17 bases between. The CDR3 totals 13 residues. The CDR3 nucleotides read TGTGCCGCCAGGCAGAGTCTCGGCGGGGAGCTGTTTTTT. Its translation is CAARQSLGGELFF.

Concerning this clone: The junction departs from germline at one end; a sequencing error may be responsible. This chain connects TRBV12-3 or TRBV12-4 to TRBJ2-3; D is uncertain. The CDR3 consists of 12 residues. The CDR3 spells CASTASLDTQYF. CDR3 DNA: TGTGCAAGCACGGCATCACTTGATACGCAGTATTTT.

V and J are TRBV6-5 and TRBJ2-7; D uncertain. Germline loops: CDR1 MNHEY, CDR2 SVGAGI. Trimming took 5 bases from V and 2 from J, leaving 13 bases between them. The CDR3 totals 14 residues. The CDR3, as DNA: TGTGCCAGCAGTCCAAGACTGGATGCCTACGAGCAGTACTTC. Translated: CASSPRLDAYEQYF.

V gene TRBV5-4 combines with J gene TRBJ2-1, with D tentatively TRBD2 (6 bases). V was pared by 4 bases and J by 7 bases, with 9 bases between. CDR3 length: 12 amino acids. Germline loops: CDR1 SGHNT, CDR2 YYREEE (reference sequence). The CDR3 nucleotides read TGTGCCAGCAGCCGGAGGGAGAATGAGCAGTTCTTC. As protein: CASSRRENEQFF.

The genes are TRBV25-1 and TRBJ2-7; maybe TRBD2 (5 bases). CDR1 and CDR2 (germline): MGHDK, SYGVNS. The CDR3 sequence is 15 residues long. The V gene lost 3 bases and the J gene lost 1 base, with 13 bases spanning the gap. Here the CDR3 reads CASSESGIRSYEQYF. CDR3 nucleotides: TGTGCCAGCAGTGAGTCCGGGATTAGGTCCTACGAGCAGTACTTC.

This chain uses TRBV3-1 (or the pseudogene TRBV3-2) with TRBJ1-2; no reliable D call. Trimming removed 1 base from V and 2 bases from J, with 14 bases in between. CDR1 is LGHDT and CDR2 is YNNKEL in the germline V gene (reference sequence). This CDR3 is 16 amino acids long. The CDR3 loop reads CASSQGGGTQNYGYTF. Written as DNA, the CDR3 is TGTGCCAGCAGCCAAGGTGGCGGAACCCAAAACTATGGCTACACCTTC.

The chain has TRBV2 and TRBJ2-3; unclear D gene. Trimming shortened V by 7 bases and J by 8 bases, and 10 bases separated the two germline ends. The germline CDR1 and CDR2 sequences are SNHLY and FYNNEI. The CDR3 has 11 amino acids. The CDR3 reads CASNSPGTQYF. The CDR3 DNA reads as TGTGCCAGCAACTCTCCCGGTACGCAGTATTTT.

In its sample, this clone was seen once. The gene calls are TRBV18 and TRBJ1-2; TRBD1 might be the D (5 bases). This CDR3 has 15 amino acids. The germline V gene has CDR1 KGHSH and CDR2 LQKENI. V dropped 3 bases and J dropped 8 bases, with 19 bases sitting between them. As DNA, the CDR3 is TGTGCCAGCTCACCGATAGGAGGCAACGAGGGGGGCTACACCTTC. Translation: CASSPIGGNEGGYTF.

The rearrangement uses TRBV9 and TRBJ2-3; 7 nucleotides match TRBD2. Germline trimming cut 2 bases from V and 4 bases from J; bases unmatched to any gene: 13. Per the germline V gene, CDR1 is SGDLS and CDR2 is YYNGEE. The CDR3 has 17 amino acids. DNA of the CDR3: TGTGCCAGCAGCGTTTCTCCCACCGGTAGCGGGTCAGATACGCAGTATTTT. This gives the protein CASSVSPTGSGSDTQYF.

The chain joins TRBV5-4 to TRBJ1-4; possible D gene TRBD1, 5 bases. This CDR3 region has 14 residues. The germline gives CDR1 SGHNT, CDR2 YYREEE (reference sequence). V was clipped by 6 bases and J by 8 bases, with 17 bases between them. The CDR3 is CASTLSQGREKLFF. Written as DNA, the CDR3 is TGTGCCAGCACCCTGTCCCAGGGACGGGAAAAACTGTTTTTT.

This clone showed up just once. This chain uses TRBV3-1 (or the pseudogene TRBV3-2) with TRBJ1-3, with D hard to call. Germline V lookup: CDR1 LGHDT, CDR2 YNNKEL (reference sequence). This CDR3 has 14 amino acids. The ends were cut back, 4 bases at V and 2 bases at J, with 9 bases in the middle. The DNA for the CDR3 is TGTGCCAGCAGCCGGAAAGCTCCTGGAAACACCATATATTTT. This codes for CASSRKAPGNTIYF.

J is TRBJ2-5 and V is TRBV10-3; no clear D gene. Trimming removed 10 bases from V and 2 bases from J, with 14 bases in between. The CDR3 has 13 residues. In germline, CDR1 is ENHRY, CDR2 SYGVKD. This CDR3 is CASKYRDQETQYF. For the CDR3, the DNA is TGTGCCAGCAAATATAGGGATCAAGAGACCCAGTACTTC.